These T cell receptor beta chains were read from a single sample in a study of blood T cell repertoires in COVID-19. Sequencing used immunoSEQ multiplex PCR; TCRdb keeps in-frame clones, though not all of them. The top ten hold roughly 5.8% of the sample, which has under 300,000 clones, approximately 87% seen once. Sequencing input: peripheral blood. The receptors derive from a man aged 55 to 70 with acute or convalescent COVID-19. Both conserved end residues are part of each CDR3. The D gene is left open where the match is weak. Not every row has a clone size; where given, it reads once, few, many or a size class.

abundance,d_gene,j_gene,v_gene,CDR3aa
few,TRBD2,TRBJ2-1,TRBV27,CASSLALLAGLYNEQFF
NA,TRBD1,TRBJ2-7,TRBV6-6,CASSLGQELGEQYF
NA,NA,TRBJ1-2,TRBV5-1,CASSLTTGFYGYTF
NA,TRBD2,TRBJ2-5,TRBV7-2,CASSSGTMKETQYF
few,TRBD2,TRBJ2-7,TRBV7-6,CASSALLAGEGEQYF
NA,TRBD1,TRBJ2-7,TRBV19,CASRPPGQGYEQYF
NA,NA,TRBJ2-1,TRBV7-3,CASSVAGATLTDEQFF
NA,TRBD2,TRBJ2-7,TRBV2,CARSIAGGPSYEQYF
NA,TRBD1,TRBJ1-4,TRBV27,CASSGDRRNEKLFF
NA,NA,TRBJ2-2,TRBV20-1,CSASVTRTNTGELFF
NA,NA,TRBJ2-1,TRBV12-3/TRBV12-4,CASSSQWVEQFF
NA,TRBD2,TRBJ2-2,TRBV24-1,CATSDFRRTRGTGELFF
NA,NA,TRBJ1-1,TRBV18,CASSPTGNTEAFF
few,NA,TRBJ1-1,TRBV29-1,CSVVGSPGDTEAFF
few,TRBD1,TRBJ2-1,TRBV19,CASTEGWDSSYNEQFF
NA,NA,TRBJ2-7,TRBV19,CASSPQRVSYEQYF
NA,NA,TRBJ1-5,TRBV4-1,CASSQDHNLNQPQHF
NA,TRBD1,TRBJ2-7,TRBV6-2/TRBV6-3,CASSPRTGAAYEQYF
NA,NA,TRBJ2-7,TRBV30,CAWSVNRGYEQYF
once,NA,TRBJ1-1,TRBV18,CASSRVQGTEAFF
NA,TRBD2,TRBJ2-7,TRBV6-2/TRBV6-3,CASSYPLAGASEQYF
NA,TRBD1,TRBJ1-2,TRBV7-3,CASSSGTGHGYTF
NA,TRBD2,TRBJ2-1,TRBV5-6,CASDVLAGGPNEQFF
NA,TRBD1,TRBJ1-2,TRBV7-9,CASSPTGGQARSYGYTF
once,NA,TRBJ1-2,TRBV18,CASSPASQYGYTF
NA,TRBD1,TRBJ2-7,TRBV11-3,CASSLGFLGQRYEQYF
NA,TRBD2,TRBJ2-1,TRBV28,CASTAPGLAMNEQFF
NA,TRBD2,TRBJ2-7,TRBV5-4,CASSGGLAVGEQYF
once,TRBD2,TRBJ2-5,TRBV7-9,CASSPEWGGETQYF
NA,NA,TRBJ2-2,TRBV27,CASSLSLWRTGSNTGELFF
NA,TRBD1,TRBJ2-2,TRBV11-3,CASSLRQGSTGELFF
once,NA,TRBJ1-5,TRBV5-8,CASSGGYSRNQPQHF
NA,TRBD2,TRBJ2-7,TRBV27,CASSWGMTSDYEQYF
medium-sized,TRBD2,TRBJ2-1,TRBV25-1,CASSSGASGGYMGEQFF
NA,NA,TRBJ2-2,TRBV6-2/TRBV6-3,CASSYSPGATLTTGELFF
NA,TRBD1,TRBJ2-7,TRBV27,CASGTGGTYEQYF
NA,TRBD1,TRBJ2-5,TRBV4-1,CASSQERGPHQETQYF
NA,TRBD1,TRBJ1-1,TRBV5-1,CASSLDRGEAFF
NA,NA,TRBJ1-2,TRBV5-1,CASSLEVGAVGYTF
NA,TRBD1,TRBJ1-2,TRBV19,CASSIPPEQGNGYTF
NA,TRBD1,TRBJ2-5,TRBV7-9,CASSFIGQGEETQYF
NA,NA,TRBJ1-4,TRBV13,CASSPGRGGSEKLFF
NA,TRBD2,TRBJ2-1,TRBV24-1,CATSDPTSGSAYNEQFF
few,TRBD2,TRBJ2-5,TRBV7-9,CASSPYRAGGETQYF